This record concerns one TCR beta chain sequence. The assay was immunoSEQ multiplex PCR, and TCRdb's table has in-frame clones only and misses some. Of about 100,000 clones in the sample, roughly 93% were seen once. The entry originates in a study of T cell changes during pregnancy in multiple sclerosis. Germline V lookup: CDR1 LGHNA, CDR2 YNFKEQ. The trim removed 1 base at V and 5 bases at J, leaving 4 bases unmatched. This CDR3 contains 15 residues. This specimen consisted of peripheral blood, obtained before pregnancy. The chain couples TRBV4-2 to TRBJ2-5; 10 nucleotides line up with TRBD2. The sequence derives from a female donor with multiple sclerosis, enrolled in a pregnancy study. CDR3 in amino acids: CASSQGGAGGETQYF. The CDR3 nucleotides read TGTGCCAGCAGCCAAGGGGGAGCGGGGGGGGAGACCCAGTACTTC.